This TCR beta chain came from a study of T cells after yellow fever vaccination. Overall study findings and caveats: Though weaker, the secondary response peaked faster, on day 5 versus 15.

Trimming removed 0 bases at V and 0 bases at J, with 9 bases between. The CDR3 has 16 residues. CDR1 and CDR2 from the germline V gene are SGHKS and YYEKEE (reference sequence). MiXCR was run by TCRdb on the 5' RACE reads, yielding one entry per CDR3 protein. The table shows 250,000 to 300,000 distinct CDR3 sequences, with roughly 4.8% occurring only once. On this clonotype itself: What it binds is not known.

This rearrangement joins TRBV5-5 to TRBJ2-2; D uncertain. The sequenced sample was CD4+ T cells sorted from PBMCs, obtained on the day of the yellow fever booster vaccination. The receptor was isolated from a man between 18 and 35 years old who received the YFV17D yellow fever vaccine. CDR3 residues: CASSLAPQANTGELFF. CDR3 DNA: TGTGCCAGCAGCTTGGCCCCCCAGGCGAACACCGGGGAGCTGTTTTTT.